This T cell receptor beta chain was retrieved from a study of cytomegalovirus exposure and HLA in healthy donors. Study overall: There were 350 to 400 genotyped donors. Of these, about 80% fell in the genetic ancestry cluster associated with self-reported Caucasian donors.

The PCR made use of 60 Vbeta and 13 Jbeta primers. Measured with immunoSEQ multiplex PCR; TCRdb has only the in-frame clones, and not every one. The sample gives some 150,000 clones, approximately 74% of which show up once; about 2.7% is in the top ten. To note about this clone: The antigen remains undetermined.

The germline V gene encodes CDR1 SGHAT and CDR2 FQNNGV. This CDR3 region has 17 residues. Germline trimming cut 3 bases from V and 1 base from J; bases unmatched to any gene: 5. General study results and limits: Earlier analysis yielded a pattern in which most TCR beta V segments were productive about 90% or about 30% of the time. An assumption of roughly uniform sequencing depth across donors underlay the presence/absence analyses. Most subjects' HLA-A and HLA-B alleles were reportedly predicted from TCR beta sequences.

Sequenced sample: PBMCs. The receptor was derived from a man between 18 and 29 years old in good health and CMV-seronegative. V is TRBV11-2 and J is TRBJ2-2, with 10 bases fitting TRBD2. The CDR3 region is CASSFRSGGENTGELFF. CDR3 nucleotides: TGTGCCAGCAGCTTTCGCAGCGGGGGGGAGAACACCGGGGAGCTGTTTTTT. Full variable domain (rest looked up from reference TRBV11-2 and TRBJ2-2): EAGVAQSPRYKIIEKRQSVAFWCNPISGHATLYWYQQILGQGPKLLIQFQNNGVVDDSQLPKDRFSAERLKGVDSTLKIQPAKLEDSAVYLCASSFRSGGENTGELFFGEGSRLTVL.